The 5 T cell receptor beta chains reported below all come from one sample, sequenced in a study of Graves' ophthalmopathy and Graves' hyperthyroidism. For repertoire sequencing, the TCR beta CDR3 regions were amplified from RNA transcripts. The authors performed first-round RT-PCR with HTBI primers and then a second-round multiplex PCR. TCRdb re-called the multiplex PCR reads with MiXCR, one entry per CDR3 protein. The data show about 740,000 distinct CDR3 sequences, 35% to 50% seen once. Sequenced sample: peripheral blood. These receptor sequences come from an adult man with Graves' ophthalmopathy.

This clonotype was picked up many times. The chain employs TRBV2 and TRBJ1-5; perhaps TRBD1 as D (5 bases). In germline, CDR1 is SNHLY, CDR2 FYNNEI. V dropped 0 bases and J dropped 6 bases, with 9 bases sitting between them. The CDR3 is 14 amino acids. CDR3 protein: CASSEARRVQPQHF. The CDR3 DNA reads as TGTGCCAGCAGTGAAGCCCGCAGGGTTCAGCCCCAGCATTTT. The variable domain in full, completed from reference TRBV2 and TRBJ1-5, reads EPEVTQTPSHQVTQMGQEVILRCVPISNHLYFYWYRQILGQKVEFLVSFYNNEISEKSEIFDDQFSVERPDGSNFTLKIRSTKLEDSAMYFCASSEARRVQPQHFGDGTRLSIL.

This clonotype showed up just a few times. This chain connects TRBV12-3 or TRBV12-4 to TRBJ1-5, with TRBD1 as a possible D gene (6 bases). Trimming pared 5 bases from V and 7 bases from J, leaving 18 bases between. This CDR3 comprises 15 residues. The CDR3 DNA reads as TGTGCCAGCAGTCCCCTGGAGGGGGTGGACCAGCCCCAGCATTTT. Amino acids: CASSPLEGVDQPQHF.

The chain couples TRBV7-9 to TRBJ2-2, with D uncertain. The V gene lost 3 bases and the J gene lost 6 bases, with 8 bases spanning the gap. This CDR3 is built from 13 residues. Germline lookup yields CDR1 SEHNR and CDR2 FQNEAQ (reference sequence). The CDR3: CASSFVDPGELFF. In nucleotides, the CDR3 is TGTGCCAGCAGCTTTGTCGACCCCGGGGAGCTGTTTTTT.

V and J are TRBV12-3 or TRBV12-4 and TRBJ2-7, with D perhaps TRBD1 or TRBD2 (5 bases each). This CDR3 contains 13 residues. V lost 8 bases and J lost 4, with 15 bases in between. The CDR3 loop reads CASSPWDGYEQYF. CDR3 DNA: TGTGCCAGCTCACCATGGGACGGATACGAGCAGTACTTC.

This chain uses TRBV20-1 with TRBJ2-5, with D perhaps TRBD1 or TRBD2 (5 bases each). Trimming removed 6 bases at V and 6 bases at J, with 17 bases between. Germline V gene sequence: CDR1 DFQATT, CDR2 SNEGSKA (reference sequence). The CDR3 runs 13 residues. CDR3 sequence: CSAGRLGVQTQYF. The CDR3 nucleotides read TGCAGTGCCGGTCGGTTGGGGGTGCAGACCCAGTACTTC.